The 9 T cell receptor beta chains in this list originate from one sample, sequenced in a study of PD-1 blockade in classical Hodgkin lymphoma (dated by TCRdb to 2018 to 2020). Library generation was performed with the immunoSEQ multiplex PCR assay. TCRdb stores this immuneACCESS table with in-frame sequences only. Part of the clones is absent; in the studies checked, under half of the shortfall reflects unresolved V genes, and no reason is known for the rest. In all, the sample holds more than 50,000 clones, and around 87% of those were seen once. 15% of the sample lies in the top ten. What the time point label conveys for this sample: cycle 1 day 1 (C1D1), immediately before nivolumab initiation. Relapse after autologous stem cell transplantation had occurred in all trial patients, and cohorts A, B and C were distinguished by prior brentuximab vedotin exposure. Sample: peripheral blood mononuclear cells (PBMCs), taken at baseline. Receptor source: a human donor with classical Hodgkin lymphoma.

This clone was detected only once. The chain couples TRBV7-6 to TRBJ2-2; D gene ambiguous. V lost 5 bases and J 6 bases, leaving 10 bases between the germline ends. CDR3 length: 13 amino acids. The V gene's germline CDR1 is SGHVS and CDR2 FNYEAQ. CDR3 sequence: CASSPRASGELFF. The CDR3, as DNA: TGTGCCAGCAGCCCCCGGGCCTCCGGGGAGCTGTTTTTT.

The chain recombines TRBV14 with TRBJ2-3; TRBD1 aligns across 7 bases. Germline V gives CDR1 SGHDN, CDR2 FVKESK. This CDR3 has 14 residues. Trimming removed 4 bases from V and 6 bases from J; junction bases left unmatched: 7. In DNA form, the CDR3 reads TGTGCCAGCAGCCTACAGGGGTTGACTGATACGCAGTATTTT. Protein product: CASSLQGLTDTQYF.

The rearrangement links TRBV6-5 to TRBJ2-3; D gene unclear. Germline V lookup: CDR1 MNHEY, CDR2 SVGAGI. This CDR3 is 13 amino acids long. V lost 6 bases to trimming and J lost 8 bases, with 15 bases between them. CDR3 residues: CASSRMVGGTQYF. In nucleotides, the CDR3 is TGTGCCAGCAGCCGTATGGTTGGTGGTACGCAGTATTTT.

The rearrangement uses TRBV5-1 and TRBJ2-5, with TRBD2 matching over 10 bases. CDR1 and CDR2 (germline): SGHRS, YFSETQ. V lost 1 base and J lost 1; bases outside the gene matches: 7. The CDR3 has 17 residues. The CDR3 DNA reads as TGCGCCAGCAGCTTGTTTTCTAGCGGGGGAACCCAAGAGACCCAGTACTTC. Translating it yields CASSLFSSGGTQETQYF.

This clone has just one count. The chain is built from TRBV25-1 and TRBJ1-2; unclear D gene. V lost 10 bases to trimming and J lost 7 bases, with 22 bases between them. The length of the CDR3 is 14 residues. Per germline, CDR1 MGHDK and CDR2 SYGVNS. DNA for the CDR3: TGTGCCACCCGGGGTGGGCCCTCAGCTTCTGGCTACACCTTC. Translated: CATRGGPSASGYTF.

The genes are TRBV19 and TRBJ1-1; D is undetermined. The germline V gene encodes CDR1 LNHDA and CDR2 SQIVND (reference sequence). Trimming stripped 1 base from V and 5 bases from J, with 11 bases between. The CDR3 is 14 amino acids. CDR3 in amino acids: CASSIAGVGTEAFF. The DNA for the CDR3 is TGTGCCAGTAGTATAGCCGGGGTGGGGACTGAAGCTTTCTTT.

The chain couples TRBV5-1 to TRBJ2-5, with 7 positions matching TRBD1. V gave up 0 bases and J gave up 8 bases; unmatched junction bases: 7. Germline-derived CDR1 and CDR2 are SGHRS and YFSETQ. CDR3 size: 14 residues. CDR3 DNA: TGCGCCAGCAGCTTGGGTCAGGGGGTTCCTACCCAGTACTTC. Protein product: CASSLGQGVPTQYF.

This chain uses TRBV6-1 with TRBJ1-6, with D possibly TRBD1 on 5 matching bases. The CDR3 has 18 residues. The V and J ends lost 2 bases and 7 bases respectively, with 21 bases between them. Germline values: CDR1 MNHNS, CDR2 SASEGT. The CDR3 reads CASSERVAGSAGNSPLHF. The CDR3 DNA reads TGTGCCAGCAGTGAAAGGGTCGCAGGGTCTGCGGGAAATTCACCCCTCCACTTT.

This chain links TRBV5-4 with TRBJ1-1; 9 bases are a match to TRBD1. Germline CDR1 is SGHNT and CDR2 is YYREEE (reference sequence). This CDR3 has 13 amino acids. The V and J ends lost 0 bases and 11 bases, in that order; junction bases with no gene match: 5. This CDR3 is CASSLAPDRGAFF. In nucleotides, the CDR3 is TGTGCCAGCAGCTTGGCCCCGGACAGGGGTGCTTTCTTT.